The present T cell receptor beta chain was sequenced within a study of T cell changes during pregnancy in multiple sclerosis. As to this clone: Other DNA sequences within the sample encode an identical CDR3.

The table came from immunoSEQ multiplex PCR; TCRdb's copy has only in-frame clones and leaves some out. The data contain roughly 70,000 clones, around 92% of them singletons. Germline V CDR1 and CDR2: SEHNR, FQNEAQ (reference sequence). The length of the CDR3 is 12 residues. V was clipped by 2 bases and J by 6 bases, with 5 bases between them. V usage is TRBV7-9 and J usage is TRBJ2-1; D is ambiguous. Sequenced here: peripheral blood, sampled in the third trimester of pregnancy. The origin of this receptor is a female donor in good health, enrolled as a control in a pregnancy study. The CDR3 region has the DNA TGTGCCAGCAGCTTACCAGGCAATGAGCAGTTCTTC. This encodes CASSLPGNEQFF.